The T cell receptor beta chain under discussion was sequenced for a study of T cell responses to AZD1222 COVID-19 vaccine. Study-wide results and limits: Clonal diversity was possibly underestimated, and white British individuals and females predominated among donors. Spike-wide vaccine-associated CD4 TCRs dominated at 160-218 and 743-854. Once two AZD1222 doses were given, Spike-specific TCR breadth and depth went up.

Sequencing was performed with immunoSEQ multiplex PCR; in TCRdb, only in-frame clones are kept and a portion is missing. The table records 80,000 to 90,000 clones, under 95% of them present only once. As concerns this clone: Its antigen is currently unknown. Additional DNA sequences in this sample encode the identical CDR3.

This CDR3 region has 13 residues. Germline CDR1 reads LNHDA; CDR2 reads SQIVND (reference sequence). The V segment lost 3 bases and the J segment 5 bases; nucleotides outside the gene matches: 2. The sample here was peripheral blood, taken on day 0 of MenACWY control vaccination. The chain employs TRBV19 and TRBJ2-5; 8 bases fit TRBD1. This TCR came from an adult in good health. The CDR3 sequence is CASSINRGETQYF. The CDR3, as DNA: TGTGCCAGTAGTATCAACAGGGGGGAGACCCAGTACTTC. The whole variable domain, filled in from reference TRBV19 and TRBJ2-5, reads DGGITQSPKYLFRKEGQNVTLSCEQNLNHDAMYWYRQDPGQGLRLIYYSQIVNDFQKGDIAEGYSVSREKKESFPLTVTSAQKNPTAFYLCASSINRGETQYFGPGTRLLVL.